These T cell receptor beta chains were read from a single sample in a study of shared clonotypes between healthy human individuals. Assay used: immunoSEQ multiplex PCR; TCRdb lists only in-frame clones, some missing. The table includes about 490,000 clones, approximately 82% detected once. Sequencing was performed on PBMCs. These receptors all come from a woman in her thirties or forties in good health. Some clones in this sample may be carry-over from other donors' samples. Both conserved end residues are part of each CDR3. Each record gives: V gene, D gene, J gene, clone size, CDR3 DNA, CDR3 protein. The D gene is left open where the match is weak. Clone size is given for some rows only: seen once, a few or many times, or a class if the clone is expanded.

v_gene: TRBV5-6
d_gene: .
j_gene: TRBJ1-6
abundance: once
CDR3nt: TGTGCCAGCAGCCCAGGGAATTCACCCCTCCACTTT
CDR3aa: CASSPGNSPLHF

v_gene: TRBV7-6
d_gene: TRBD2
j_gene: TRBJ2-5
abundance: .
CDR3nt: TGTGCCAGCAGCTTAGTTTTGCGGGAGCTTCCAGAGACCCAGTACTTC
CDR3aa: CASSLVLRELPETQYF

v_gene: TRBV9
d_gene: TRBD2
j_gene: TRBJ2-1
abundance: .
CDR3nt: TGTGCCAGCAGCGAATACTGGGGACTAGCGGGAGACTCCAATGAGCAGTTCTTC
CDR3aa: CASSEYWGLAGDSNEQFF

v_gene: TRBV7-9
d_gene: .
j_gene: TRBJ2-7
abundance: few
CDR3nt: TGTGCCAGCAGCTTAAACGGGCAGGGATACGAGCAGTACTTC
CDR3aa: CASSLNGQGYEQYF

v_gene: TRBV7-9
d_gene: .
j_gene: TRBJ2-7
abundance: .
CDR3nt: TGTGCCAGCAGCTTAGCGGGCCTCTACGAGCAGTACTTC
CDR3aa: CASSLAGLYEQYF

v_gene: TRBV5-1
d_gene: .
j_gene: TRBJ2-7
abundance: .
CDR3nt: TGCGCCAGCAGCGCTTCGGGGGAGTTCGGAGAGCAGTACTTC
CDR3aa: CASSASGEFGEQYF

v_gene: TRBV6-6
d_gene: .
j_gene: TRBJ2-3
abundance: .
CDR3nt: TGTGCCAGCAGCGGACCAGGGGCAGATACGCAGTATTTT
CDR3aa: CASSGPGADTQYF

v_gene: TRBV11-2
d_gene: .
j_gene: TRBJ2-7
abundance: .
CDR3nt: TGTGCCAGCAGCTTAGATTGGTCAGGGAGCACCTCTTCCTACGAGCAGTACTTC
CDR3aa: CASSLDWSGSTSSYEQYF

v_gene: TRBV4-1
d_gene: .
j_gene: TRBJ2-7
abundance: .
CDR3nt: TGCGCCAGCAGCCAAGGACGGAGCAGCTACGAGCAGTACTTC
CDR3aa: CASSQGRSSYEQYF

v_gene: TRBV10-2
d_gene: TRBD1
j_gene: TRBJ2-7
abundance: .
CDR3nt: TGCGCCAGCAGTGAAGAAGGGGGCAATTACGAGCAGTACTTC
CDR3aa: CASSEEGGNYEQYF

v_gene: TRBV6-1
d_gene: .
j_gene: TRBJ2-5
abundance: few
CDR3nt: TGTGCCAGCAGTGTAGACCTATGGGACCAAGAGACCCAGTACTTC
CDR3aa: CASSVDLWDQETQYF

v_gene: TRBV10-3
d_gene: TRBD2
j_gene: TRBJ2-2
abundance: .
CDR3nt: TGTGCCACCCGGAGTGGACTAGCGGGAGGAAACACCGGGGAGCTGTTTTTT
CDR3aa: CATRSGLAGGNTGELFF

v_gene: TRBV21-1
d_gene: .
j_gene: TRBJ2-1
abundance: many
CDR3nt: TGTGCCAGCAGCACTAGCGGGAGAAAAGTTAATGAGCAGTTCTTC
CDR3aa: CASSTSGRKVNEQFF

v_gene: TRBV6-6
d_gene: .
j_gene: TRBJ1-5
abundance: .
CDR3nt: TGTGCCAGCAGACAAGGGGGTAGCAATCAGCCCCAGCATTTT
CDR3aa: CASRQGGSNQPQHF

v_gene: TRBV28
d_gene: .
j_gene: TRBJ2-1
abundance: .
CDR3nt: TGTGCCAGCAGTTTAAGGGAATTTGGAGGGAGACAAAGCCAGGGGCAGTTCTTC
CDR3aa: CASSLREFGGRQSQGQFF

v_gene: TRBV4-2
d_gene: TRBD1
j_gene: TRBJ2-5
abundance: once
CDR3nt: TGTGCCAGCAGCCAAGGGGGGACAGGGATAGAGACCCAGTACTTC
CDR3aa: CASSQGGTGIETQYF

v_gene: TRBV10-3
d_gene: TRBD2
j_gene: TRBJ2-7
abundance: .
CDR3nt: TGTGCCATCAGTGAGTTAGCGGGAGGGTCTAGGGAGCAGTACTTC
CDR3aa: CAISELAGGSREQYF

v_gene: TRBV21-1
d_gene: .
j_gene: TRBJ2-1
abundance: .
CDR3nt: TGTGCCGGGCTGGCGGGAGAGAACTACAATGAGCAGTTCTTC
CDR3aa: CAGLAGENYNEQFF

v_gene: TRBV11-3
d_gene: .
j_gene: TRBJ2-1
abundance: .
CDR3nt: TGTGCCAGCAGCCCAGGGGAAGCGGGCCGGTACAATGAGCAGTTCTTC
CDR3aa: CASSPGEAGRYNEQFF

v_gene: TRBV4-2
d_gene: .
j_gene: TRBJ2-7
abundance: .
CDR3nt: TGTGCCAGCAGCCAAGATTTAGCGACCTCATACGAGCAGTACTTC
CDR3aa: CASSQDLATSYEQYF